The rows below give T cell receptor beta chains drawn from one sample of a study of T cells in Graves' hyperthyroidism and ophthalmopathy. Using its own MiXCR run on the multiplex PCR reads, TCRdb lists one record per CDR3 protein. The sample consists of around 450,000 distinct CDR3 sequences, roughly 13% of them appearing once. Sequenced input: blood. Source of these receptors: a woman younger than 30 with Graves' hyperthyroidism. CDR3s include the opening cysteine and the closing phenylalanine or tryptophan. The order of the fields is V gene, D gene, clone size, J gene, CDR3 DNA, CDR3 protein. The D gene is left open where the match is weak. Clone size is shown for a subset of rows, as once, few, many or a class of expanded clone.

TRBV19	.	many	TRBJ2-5	TGTGCCAGTAGTATCCGGGGATCCGTAGCGGAGACCCAGTACTTC	CASSIRGSVAETQYF
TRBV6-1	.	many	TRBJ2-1	TGTGCCAGCAGTGAAAGGGGGAATGAGCAGTTCTTC	CASSERGNEQFF
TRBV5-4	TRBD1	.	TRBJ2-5	TGTGCCAGCAGCTGGACAGGGGGGGAGACCCAGTACTTC	CASSWTGGETQYF
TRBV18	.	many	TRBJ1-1	TGTGCCAGCTCACCGGTCGGGGGTCCCGCTGAAGCTTTCTTT	CASSPVGGPAEAFF
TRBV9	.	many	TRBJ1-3	TGTGCCAGCAGCGTAGGGCAGGGGAAGGCTGGAAACACCATATATTTT	CASSVGQGKAGNTIYF
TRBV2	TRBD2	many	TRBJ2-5	TGTGCCAGCAGTGCTGGACTAGCGGGAGACCAAGAGACCCAGTACTTC	CASSAGLAGDQETQYF
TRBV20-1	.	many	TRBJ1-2	TGCAGTGCAACAGGGACACGCATTCTCGATGGCTACACCTTC	CSATGTRILDGYTF
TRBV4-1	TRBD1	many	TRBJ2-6	TGCGCCAGCAGCCAACCAGGACAGGGGGCGGCTGGGGCCAACGTCCTGACTTTC	CASSQPGQGAAGANVLTF
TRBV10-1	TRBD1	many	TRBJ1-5	TGCGCCAGGACAGGGCCGGTGGGTGGCAATCAGCCCCAGCATTTT	CARTGPVGGNQPQHF
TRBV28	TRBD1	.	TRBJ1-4	TGTGTCAGCAGGGACAGCCGAAATGAAAAACTGTTTTTT	CVSRDSRNEKLFF
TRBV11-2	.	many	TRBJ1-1	TGTGCCAGCAGCTTACCTATCGCTGAAGCTTTCTTT	CASSLPIAEAFF
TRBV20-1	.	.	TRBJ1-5	TGCAGTGTTCCCCCCGCGGTGGGCAATCAGCCCCAGCATTTT	CSVPPAVGNQPQHF
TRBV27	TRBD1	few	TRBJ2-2	TGTGCCAGCAGTTTTGACCGGACAGGGGGAACCGGGGAGCTGTTTTTT	CASSFDRTGGTGELFF
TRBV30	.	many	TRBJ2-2	TGTGCCTGGAGGAAGGACAACACCGGGGAGCTGTTTTTT	CAWRKDNTGELFF
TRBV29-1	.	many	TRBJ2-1	TGCAGCGTTGTGTTAGGTTTGGGGCGCAATGAGCAGTTCTTC	CSVVLGLGRNEQFF
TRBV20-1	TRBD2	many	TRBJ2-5	TGCAGTGCTAGGACCGGGAGGGTTGGCGAGACCCAGTACTTC	CSARTGRVGETQYF
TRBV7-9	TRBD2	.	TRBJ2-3	TGTGCCAGCAGCTTTAGTGCGACTAGCGGGAAGCGGGTCACAGATACGCAGTATTTT	CASSFSATSGKRVTDTQYF
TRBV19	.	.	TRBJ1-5	TGTGCCAGTAGTTCCAAAAGGGGGAATCAGCCCCAGCATTTT	CASSSKRGNQPQHF
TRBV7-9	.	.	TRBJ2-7	TGTGCCAGCAGCTTAAGTCAGGGGCTAAACGAGCAGTACTTC	CASSLSQGLNEQYF
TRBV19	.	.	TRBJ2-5	TGTGCCAGTAAGGGGGATTCCCGAGAGACCCAGTACTTC	CASKGDSRETQYF